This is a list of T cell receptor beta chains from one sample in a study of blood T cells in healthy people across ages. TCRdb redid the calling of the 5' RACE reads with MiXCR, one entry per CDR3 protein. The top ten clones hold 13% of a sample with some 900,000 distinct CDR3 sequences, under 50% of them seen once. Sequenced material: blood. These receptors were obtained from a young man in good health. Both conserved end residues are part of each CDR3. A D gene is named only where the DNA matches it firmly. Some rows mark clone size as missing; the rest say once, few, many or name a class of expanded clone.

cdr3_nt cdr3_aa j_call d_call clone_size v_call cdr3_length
TGCAGTGCTATTTCGACCTCTAGCGGGGGGGCGGCGGAGACCCAGTACTTC CSAISTSSGGAAETQYF TRBJ2-5 TRBD2 . TRBV20-1 17
TGTGCCAGCAGCGACGTGGGGGTTAACTATGGCTACACCTTC CASSDVGVNYGYTF TRBJ1-2 . few TRBV7-2 14
TGTGCCAGCAGCTTCCGGGACTTCTACGAGCAGTACTTC CASSFRDFYEQYF TRBJ2-7 . . TRBV7-2 13
TGTGCCAGCGGACGAGACAATGAGCAGTTCTTC CASGRDNEQFF TRBJ2-1 . . TRBV11-3 11
TGCGCCAGCAGCTCTTGGACTAGCGGGGATGGGGCGCAGTATTTT CASSSWTSGDGAQYF TRBJ2-3 TRBD2 . TRBV5-1 15
TGTGCCAGCAGCTTGGGGCAACTAGCGGGGAAAATTAATGAGCAGTTCTTC CASSLGQLAGKINEQFF TRBJ2-1 TRBD2 few TRBV5-4 17
TGTGCCAGCAGCGTAGAGGTAGCGCTTGAGCAGTTCTTC CASSVEVALEQFF TRBJ2-1 . few TRBV9 13
TGTGCCATCAGTGATGGGTACAGTGATAATTCACCCCTCCACTTT CAISDGYSDNSPLHF TRBJ1-6 . . TRBV10-3 15
TGCAGTGCTAGTGTGCGGGGCGAGCAGTACTTC CSASVRGEQYF TRBJ2-7 . . TRBV20-1 11
TGCAGCGTTGAAGGCGGAGCAGCCAAAAACATTCAGTACTTC CSVEGGAAKNIQYF TRBJ2-4 . . TRBV29-1 14
TGTGCTAGTGGTTTGCTCGCTCCGGGACAGCGAAATCAGCCCCAGCATTTT CASGLLAPGQRNQPQHF TRBJ1-5 TRBD1 . TRBV12-5 17
TGTGCCAGCAGTTTACCCGGAGGGTTCGATGGCTACACCTTC CASSLPGGFDGYTF TRBJ1-2 . once TRBV12-3/TRBV12-4 14
TGTGCCAGCAGCCAAGATCGGGGCAACTACCATGGCTACACCTTC CASSQDRGNYHGYTF TRBJ1-2 . . TRBV3-1 15
TGTGCCAGCAGCAAGTCGGGGGGCACAGATACGCAGTATTTT CASSKSGGTDTQYF TRBJ2-3 . . TRBV3-1 14
TGTGCCAGCAGTGAAGCGGGAAGCTATGGCTACACCTTC CASSEAGSYGYTF TRBJ1-2 . few TRBV6-1 13
TGTGCCAGCAGGGCACTCCAGGGTAACGAGCAGTACTTC CASRALQGNEQYF TRBJ2-7 . . TRBV6-2/TRBV6-3 13
TGTGCCAGCAGCCAAGATCCCAGCGAGCAGTACTTC CASSQDPSEQYF TRBJ2-7 . few TRBV4-2 12
TGTGCCAGCACCCGGACAGGGTATACCCAGCAGTACTTC CASTRTGYTQQYF TRBJ2-4 TRBD1 . TRBV28 13
TGTGCCAGCACCCTACTGGACGGCATGGGCCAAGAGACCCAGTACTTC CASTLLDGMGQETQYF TRBJ2-5 . . TRBV6-5 16
TGTGCCAGCAGCAAAGCGCGGACAACACTTTACGAGCAGTACTTC CASSKARTTLYEQYF TRBJ2-7 . . TRBV21-1 15
TGTGCCAGCAGTTTAGAGGGGAAGTTTGGCTACACCTTC CASSLEGKFGYTF TRBJ1-2 . . TRBV12-3/TRBV12-4 13
TGCAGTGCGGGGGGGACATCCCGTGGGCCCCAGCATTTT CSAGGTSRGPQHF TRBJ1-5 . few TRBV20-1 13
TGTGCCAGCAGCTTAACACAGGGTGTCAATGGCTACACCTTC CASSLTQGVNGYTF TRBJ1-2 . few TRBV7-9 14
TGCAGTGCTAGAGATGCCGGTCGGGGGACTGAAGCTTTCTTT CSARDAGRGTEAFF TRBJ1-1 . once TRBV20-1 14
TGTGCCAGCAGCAACCGACTAGCGGGGTCGGGCGGGGAGCTGTTTTTT CASSNRLAGSGGELFF TRBJ2-2 TRBD2 few TRBV5-6 16
TGTGCCAGCAGCCCCGCGGGGGTATACGAGCAGTACTTC CASSPAGVYEQYF TRBJ2-7 TRBD2 many TRBV4-2 13
TGTGCCAGCAGTTACTCGGTCCGTCGGAGCACAGATACGCAGTATTTT CASSYSVRRSTDTQYF TRBJ2-3 . few TRBV6-2/TRBV6-3 16
TGTGCCAGCAGCCAAGAGGGGCTGACAGTCGGTGGCTACACCTTC CASSQEGLTVGGYTF TRBJ1-2 . . TRBV4-2 15
TGTGCCAGCAGCTCGTCTGGGTGGGAGACCCAGTACTTC CASSSSGWETQYF TRBJ2-5 . . TRBV7-8 13
TGTGCCAGCGGGTACAGGACAGGGTGGGATGAGCAGTTCTTC CASGYRTGWDEQFF TRBJ2-1 TRBD1 . TRBV6-2/TRBV6-3 14
TGTGCCAGCAGACAGGGGGGTCAGGGGCACGAGCAGTACTTC CASRQGGQGHEQYF TRBJ2-7 TRBD1 . TRBV2 14
TGCAGCGCTACCGTGGCAGGGCTAAATGAGCAGTTCTTC CSATVAGLNEQFF TRBJ2-1 . . TRBV29-1 13
TGCAGTGCTACTATGGCAGGGGGCGGATCTGAAAAACTGTTTTTT CSATMAGGGSEKLFF TRBJ1-4 TRBD1 . TRBV20-1 15
TGTGCCAGCAGTGGCCCCCAACAGGCCCAAGAGACCCAGTACTTC CASSGPQQAQETQYF TRBJ2-5 . . TRBV28 15
TGTGCCAGCAGTTTTGAGGGGCAGGGGGTCTGTGGCTACACCTTC CASSFEGQGVCGYTF TRBJ1-2 TRBD1 many TRBV27 15
TGTGCCATCAGTGGTTCGGGGGGGTTCTCAGATACGCAGTATTTT CAISGSGGFSDTQYF TRBJ2-3 TRBD2 many TRBV10-3 15
TGCGCCAGCAGCCACGGGGGGTCCAAAAACATTCAGTACTTC CASSHGGSKNIQYF TRBJ2-4 TRBD2 . TRBV4-1 14
TGTGCCAGCAACTCCGGCACCTACGAGCAGTACTTC CASNSGTYEQYF TRBJ2-7 . . TRBV28 12
TGTGCCCGCAGTTTAGCCGCGAGCAATCAGCCCCAGCATTTT CARSLAASNQPQHF TRBJ1-5 . . TRBV12-3/TRBV12-4 14
TGTGCCAGCAGCACCCTAGCGGGGGGATCCTACGAGCAGTACTTC CASSTLAGGSYEQYF TRBJ2-7 TRBD2 . TRBV7-2 15
TGCGCCAGCAGCCCCGGGACTAGCGGGTTTAATGAGCAGTACTTC CASSPGTSGFNEQYF TRBJ2-7 TRBD2 . TRBV5-1 15